The rows below give T cell receptor beta chains drawn from one sample of a study of beta chain features in type 1 diabetes. Clones were sequenced by immunoSEQ multiplex PCR, and TCRdb holds only the in-frame ones, with some missing. The sample has about 320,000 clones; 14% are singletons. The sample comprised central memory CD4+ T cells from blood. All receptors come from a man aged 25-40 years in good health. CDR3s include the opening cysteine and the closing phenylalanine or tryptophan.

V gene	J gene	CDR3 protein
TRBV30	TRBJ2-1	CAWSVLFLASLNNEQFF
TRBV10-3	TRBJ2-3	CAISGGRREGDTQYF
TRBV5-1	TRBJ1-4	CASSFGQDGEKLFF
TRBV30	TRBJ1-2	CAWSLGAHYGYTF
TRBV7-9	TRBJ1-2	CASSLQNIYGYTF
TRBV7-2	TRBJ2-1	CASSLTRDSYNEQFF
TRBV7-2	TRBJ1-5	CASTTGANDQPQHF
TRBV10-3	TRBJ1-1	CAISAGRTEAFF
TRBV27	TRBJ2-2	CASSLFPAGELFF
TRBV4-2	TRBJ2-4	CASSQDSGGSNIQYF
TRBV5-6	TRBJ2-2	CASSLVPNANTGELFF
TRBV9	TRBJ2-4	CASSVGWLAGRHQVYIQYF
TRBV7-2	TRBJ1-1	CASSFSRGMGNTEAFF
TRBV9	TRBJ1-3	CASSRTGVNTIYF
TRBV5-6	TRBJ1-2	CASSRRGLDYTF
TRBV5-6	TRBJ1-3	CASSLDTSGNTIYF
TRBV5-1	TRBJ1-2	CASSLAGTGERYGYTF
TRBV30	TRBJ2-4	CAWSKLAGVDIQYF
TRBV11-2	TRBJ2-5	CASSRTSGGKVQETQYF
TRBV5-1	TRBJ1-6	CASSRDRGNSPLHF
TRBV19	TRBJ2-7	CASSIEIPYEQYF
TRBV30	TRBJ2-2	CAWSHLWPGYSNTGELFF
TRBV19	TRBJ2-1	CASSMNRVNEQFF
TRBV30	TRBJ1-1	CAWSPPSLGVSNTEAFF
TRBV10-1	TRBJ2-2	CASSKSRDTGELFF
TRBV9	TRBJ2-1	CASSGGGQGWNEQFF
TRBV7-2	TRBJ2-3	CASSIGWSSATDTQYF
TRBV6-1	TRBJ2-3	CASEGRSTDTQYF
TRBV6-6	TRBJ2-3	CASRPNPGGSTDTQYF
TRBV14	TRBJ2-7	CASSQGTRLTHTLDEQYF
TRBV10-3	TRBJ1-1	CAISESMTGTEAFF
TRBV7-2	TRBJ2-6	CASSQVSGANVLTF
TRBV5-4	TRBJ2-3	CASSLETGNTDTQYF
TRBV7-8	TRBJ2-1	CASSLIWLTGSFNEQFF
TRBV11-3	TRBJ2-1	CASSLTRNYNEQFF
TRBV5-4	TRBJ2-5	CASLGGALQETQYF
TRBV9	TRBJ2-5	CASSVAGRRPYQETQYF
TRBV5-1	TRBJ2-5	CASSLPGLAGVETQYF
TRBV5-1	TRBJ2-7	CASSLGAGGGQQYF
TRBV9	TRBJ2-5	CASSARLAQETQYF
TRBV30	TRBJ1-5	CAWSPASYNQPQHF
TRBV7-2	TRBJ1-2	CASSISDGEYGYTF
TRBV5-1	TRBJ1-1	CASSTQGETEAFF
TRBV18	TRBJ2-3	CASSVREGPTDTQYF
TRBV21-1	TRBJ1-2	CASSKEGVANYGYTF
TRBV5-1	TRBJ2-3	CASSLDGGSTDTQYF
TRBV7-9	TRBJ2-3	CASSLVLGQGPDTQYF
TRBV6-6	TRBJ2-1	CASRISNNEQFF
TRBV6-1	TRBJ2-5	CASSETGQETQYF
TRBV7-2	TRBJ2-3	CASSSLAGDTDTQYF
TRBV7-2	TRBJ2-3	CASSGGRSTDTQYF
TRBV9	TRBJ2-1	CASSVGGMGGLEQFF
TRBV9	TRBJ2-2	CASSGSGSNTGELFF
TRBV18	TRBJ2-7	CASSPGTVNHEQYF
TRBV18	TRBJ2-1	CASSPTTRIGEQFF
TRBV18	TRBJ2-5	CASSERGVQETQYF
TRBV7-7	TRBJ2-5	CASSFRRDGETQYF
TRBV27	TRBJ2-7	CASSLERGSYEQYF
TRBV11-2	TRBJ1-1	CASSGPSVPAAYIGAEAFF